Presented here are 16 T cell receptor beta chains from one specimen sequenced in a study of blood T cell repertoires in COVID-19. Assay used: immunoSEQ multiplex PCR; TCRdb lists only in-frame clones, some missing. The data hold 250,000 or so clones, with about 91% observed a single time. The source material was PBMCs or T cells enriched from blood (not recorded which). These receptors all stem from a human donor in a cohort exposed to, infected with or recovered from COVID-19 (not recorded which). The donor label of this sample is uncertain.

This clone showed up just once. The chain has TRBV6-2 or TRBV6-3 and TRBJ2-5; D might be TRBD1 (6 bases). In germline, CDR1 is MNHEY, CDR2 SVGEGT. The germline V and J ends were trimmed by 2 bases and 5 bases, with 12 bases remaining between them. CDR3 length: 14 amino acids. The CDR3 here is CASSYEGGLETQYF. In DNA form, the CDR3 reads TGTGCCAGCAGTTACGAAGGGGGTCTGGAGACCCAGTACTTC.

V is TRBV5-1 and J is TRBJ2-1, with D possibly being TRBD1 (5 bases). The CDR3 has 13 residues. V dropped 1 base and J dropped 6 bases, with 8 bases sitting between them. Germline V lookup: CDR1 SGHRS, CDR2 YFSETQ. The CDR3 sequence is CASSLSGINEQFF. In nucleotides, the CDR3 is TGCGCCAGCAGCTTGTCAGGGATCAATGAGCAGTTCTTC.

V is TRBV18 and J is TRBJ1-2; 9 bases are a match to TRBD1. The junction had 9 bases not matched to a gene; V was cut back by 3 bases and J by 4 bases. This CDR3 is built from 16 residues. Germline assignment: CDR1 KGHSH and CDR2 LQKENI. The CDR3 loop is CASSPRGQGFFYGYTF. CDR3 bases: TGTGCCAGCTCACCCAGGGGACAGGGATTCTTCTATGGCTACACCTTC.

The chain employs TRBV2 and TRBJ2-7; the D gene is possibly TRBD2 (7 bases). Germline V gene lookup returns CDR1 SNHLY and CDR2 FYNNEI. Trimming stripped 5 bases from V and 0 bases from J, with 20 bases between. CDR3 length equals 17 residues. The CDR3 reads CASSTWGRGLSSYEQYF. CDR3 in DNA: TGTGCCAGCAGTACCTGGGGGCGGGGGCTCAGCTCCTACGAGCAGTACTTC.

Here the CDR3 reads CATSDWTSGGSSDTQYF. In DNA form, the CDR3 reads TGTGCCACCAGTGACTGGACTAGCGGGGGGTCCTCAGATACGCAGTATTTT. The V call is TRBV24-1, the J call TRBJ2-3; 14 bases agree with TRBD2. Germline assignment: CDR1 KGHDR and CDR2 SFDVKD. The CDR3 runs to 17 residues. The ends lost 4 bases at V and 4 bases at J; junction bases unmatched: 6.

The CDR3 protein is CASSLDRETEAFF. The CDR3 DNA reads TGTGCCAGCAGCCTGGACAGGGAGACTGAAGCTTTCTTT. V gene TRBV7-3 combines with J gene TRBJ1-1; 8 nucleotides agree with TRBD1. Germline loops: CDR1 SGHTA, CDR2 FQGTGA. The V segment lost 5 bases and the J segment 5 bases; nucleotides outside the gene matches: 4. The CDR3 consists of 13 residues. Full variable domain (missing parts from reference TRBV7-3 and TRBJ1-1): GAGVSQTPSNKVTEKGKYVELRCDPISGHTALYWYRQSLGQGPEFLIYFQGTGAADDSGLPNDRFFAVRPEGSVSTLKIQRTERGDSAVYLCASSLDRETEAFFGQGTRLTVV.

The rearrangement links TRBV7-2 to TRBJ2-3; 11 nucleotides align to TRBD2. The CDR3 totals 17 residues. Germline lookup yields CDR1 SGHTA and CDR2 FQGNSA. Unmatched junction bases numbered 4, after V lost 1 base and J lost 1 base. Written as DNA, the CDR3 is TGTGCCAGCAGCTTAGGATCACTAGCGGGGGGCACAGATACGCAGTATTTT. Its protein is CASSLGSLAGGTDTQYF.

The rearrangement joins TRBV27 to TRBJ2-1, with TRBD2 matching 8 bases. Losses at the gene ends were 5 bases for V and 6 bases for J; bases not matched to a gene: 12. This CDR3 region has 16 residues. Per germline, CDR1 MNHEY and CDR2 SMNVEV (reference sequence). CDR3 loop: CASSPSLSGDVNEQFF. For the CDR3, the DNA is TGTGCCAGCAGTCCCTCCCTTAGCGGGGACGTCAATGAGCAGTTCTTC.

As DNA, the CDR3 is TGTGCCAGCAGCCAAGAACACGGGGGACCCTACGAGCAGTACTTC. Amino acid sequence: CASSQEHGGPYEQYF. The chain employs TRBV4-2 and TRBJ2-7; weak D call: TRBD2 (6 bases). V was clipped by 0 bases and J by 2 bases, with 11 bases between them. Germline CDR1 reads LGHNA; CDR2 reads YNFKEQ. The CDR3 spans 15 residues.

J is TRBJ2-5 and V is TRBV19, with a tentative D call TRBD1 (5 bases). Germline V gene data show CDR1 as LNHDA and CDR2 as SQIVND (reference sequence). The CDR3 spans 14 residues. Trimming left V 5 bases short and J 5 bases short, with 15 bases between. The CDR3 sequence: CASSQVTGRETQYF. The CDR3 nucleotides are TGTGCCAGTAGTCAAGTAACAGGACGGGAGACCCAGTACTTC.

The CDR3 DNA sequence: TGTGCCGTAAGCGGGGGGCTCTCCTACAATGAGCAGTTCTTC. Translated, it gives CAVSGGLSYNEQFF. V gene TRBV30 combines with J gene TRBJ2-1; 9 bases match TRBD2. The CDR3 loop spans 14 amino acids. Germline values: CDR1 GTSNPN, CDR2 SVGIG (reference sequence). The trim removed 8 bases at V and 0 bases at J, leaving 5 bases unmatched.

CDR3 nucleotides: TGTGCCAGCAGCCAGGGGCTGACAGGGAGGAGGAATGAGCAGTTCTTC. Translating gives CASSQGLTGRRNEQFF. This chain uses TRBV14 with TRBJ2-1; TRBD1 might be the D (7 bases). Trimming pared 3 bases from V and 7 bases from J, leaving 19 bases between. Germline assignment: CDR1 SGHDN and CDR2 FVKESK. The CDR3 spans 16 residues.

V is TRBV5-4 and J is TRBJ1-1; D is possibly TRBD1 (5 bases). This CDR3 spans 16 amino acids. In germline, CDR1 is SGHNT, CDR2 YYREEE (reference sequence). The V end was cut by 4 bases, the J end by 4 bases, with 20 bases between. DNA for the CDR3: TGTGCCAGCAGCCCTGGCGCAGGGCTCGGCGGCACTGAAGCTTTCTTT. It specifies CASSPGAGLGGTEAFF.

The J gene is TRBJ1-3, the V gene TRBV28; 8 bases are shared with TRBD1. Germline CDR1 reads MDHEN; CDR2 reads SYDVKM. The CDR3 consists of 17 residues. V was pared by 5 bases and J by 1 base, with 10 bases of the junction left unmatched. The DNA for the CDR3 is TGTGCCAGCAGTCTACGGGACAGGAGTTTATCTGGAAACACCATATATTTT. Its translation: CASSLRDRSLSGNTIYF.

The rearrangement links TRBV7-9 to TRBJ2-7; 7 bases are a match to TRBD2. Trimming removed 1 base from V and 0 bases from J; junction bases left unmatched: 6. This CDR3 is 16 amino acids long. The germline CDR1 and CDR2 sequences are SEHNR and FQNEAQ (reference sequence). CDR3 protein: CASSLEGRGPSYEQYF. CDR3 coding DNA: TGTGCCAGCAGCTTAGAAGGGAGGGGACCCTCCTACGAGCAGTACTTC.

The V gene is TRBV6-5, the J gene TRBJ2-5, with D perhaps TRBD1 (6 bases). Trimming shortened V by 6 bases and J by 4 bases, and 15 bases separated the two germline ends. Germline CDR1 reads MNHEY; CDR2 reads SVGAGI. The CDR3 has 14 residues. The CDR3 region has the DNA TGTGCCAGCAGCATGACAGGCCGGCTAGAGACCCAGTACTTC. Translation: CASSMTGRLETQYF.